This TCR beta chain was recovered during a study of T cell repertoires in cytomegalovirus infection (dated by TCRdb to 2018 to 2020). Turning to the overall study: Because public TCR beta signatures pointed to carriage of CMV infection together with the matching HLA type, the HLA type of each donor mattered for the analysis. What the work shows at the level of the full study, not this receptor alone: The ex vivo response was dominated by HLA-C-restricted CMV-specific TCR beta clonotypes, which also provided the single most frequent clonotype in two of eight donors. Cumulative frequency of public TCR beta family members discriminated carriers of CMV infection plus the relevant HLA type in this cohort and an independent 352-donor cohort.

Sequencer: Illumina HiSeq 1500. Through fastp at Q25 and MiXCR, TCRdb rebuilt clones from the public reads, retaining in-frame beta chains. Identical CDR3 proteins give one entry, which carries the most common genes and DNA. The sample yields approximately 750,000 distinct CDR3 sequences; less than 40% were counted once. 2.8% of the sample goes to the ten largest clones. This clonotype was found a few times. Its target antigen remains unknown. No base quality information exists; no much larger clone differs at one position. From the cysteine through the phenylalanine, the CDR3 covers 17 amino acids. Just the 51-base CDR3 DNA is kept, in frame starting at base 1. After removal of 2 bases from V and 2 bases from J, the junction retains 6 bases not matched to a gene. The germline V gene supplies CDR1 MNHNS and CDR2 SASEGT.

This receptor was identified in a human donor in good health (CMV status not recorded). Some clones in this sample may be carry-over from other donors' samples. The sample consisted of PBMCs. This sequence uses TRBV6-1 and TRBJ2-1, with TRBD2 matching 10 junction bases. In nucleotides, the sequence is TGTGCCAGCAGTGAACTAACTAGCGGGGACCCCTACAATGAGCAGTTCTTC. This encodes CASSELTSGDPYNEQFF.